The clone carrying this T cell receptor (beta chain) has more than one count but fewer than ten. The target antigen is unknown. TCRdb analysed the reads with MiXCR anew, one entry per CDR3 protein. The sample lists under 300,000 distinct CDR3 sequences, over 15% occurring once. The CDR3 has 13 residues. The germline gives CDR1 SQVTM, CDR2 ANQGSEA. V was cut by 2 bases and J by 2 bases, with 9 bases left in between. The data were obtained in a study of T cell repertoires in cytomegalovirus infection. Study-level information: Evidence of both CMV infection and a matching HLA type came from public TCR beta signatures.

Study-level points and caveats: In two of eight donors, the top clonotype was HLA-C-restricted CMV-specific. Carriage of CMV together with the relevant HLA was identifiable through cumulative public TCR beta family frequency.

The rearrangement uses TRBV29-1 and TRBJ1-1; D ambiguous. The TCR sequence derives from a human donor in good health (CMV status not recorded). Some clones in this sample may be carry-over from other donors' samples. Sequencing was done on a sample of CD8+ T cells from PBMCs. CDR3 nucleotides: TGCAGCGTTGAAAGGGTGGGAAACACTGAAGCTTTCTTT. This encodes CSVERVGNTEAFF.